The present entry profiles one T cell receptor beta chain with its context. The data were obtained in a study of OX40 agonist ivuxolimab in advanced cancers. Sequencing was performed with immunoSEQ multiplex PCR; in TCRdb, only in-frame clones are kept and a portion is missing. The sample has about 72,000 clones, roughly nine tenths seen once. The V and J ends lost 3 bases and 5 bases respectively, with 11 bases between them. The CDR3 length is 14 residues. The germline V gene has CDR1 SNHLY and CDR2 FYNNEI. V and J are TRBV2 and TRBJ1-3; no clear D gene. The material sequenced was CD4+ or CD8+ T cells sorted from blood, taken in a trial of the OX40 agonist ivuxolimab. The receptor was derived from an adult with an advanced solid tumor such as melanoma, head and neck, liver or kidney cancer. This CDR3 reads CASSDFGLRNTIYF. The CDR3 DNA is TGTGCCAGCAGTGATTTTGGTCTAAGAAACACCATATATTTT.